The present TCR beta chain was sequenced within a study of molecular identifiers for immune sequencing clone quantification. As for the study in general: Five portions were made in replicates from RNA of about 21,000 or 97,000 naive CD8 cells, and four underwent sequencing.

V was trimmed by 3 bases and J by 0 bases, leaving 15 bases between them. Germline CDR1 is LNHDA and CDR2 is SQIVND (reference sequence). CDR3 length: 17 amino acids. TCRdb called the PCR reads again in MiXCR, with one record for every CDR3 protein. The sample contains about 640,000 distinct CDR3 sequences, just under 20% of which appear only once. Using 10%, 30% or 50% RNA, naive CD8 libraries were derived from roughly 18,000 to 920,000 sorted cells. A CD8+CD4-CCR7+CD45RA+ gate was used to sort naive CD8 T cells. The chain links TRBV19 to TRBJ2-1; no clear D gene. Material: naive CD8+ T cells from blood, with Jurkat cell RNA spiked in. Subset noted: FACS-sorted CD8+CD4-CCR7+CD45RA+ naive T cells. This receptor was identified in a human donor in good health. Some libraries in this study had Jurkat cell RNA spiked in. The CDR3: CASSINSGTYSYNEQFF. The CDR3 DNA follows: TGTGCCAGTAGTATTAATTCCGGAACCTACTCCTACAATGAGCAGTTCTTC.